The 23 T cell receptor beta chains below come from one sample, sequenced in a study of T cell responses to AZD1222 COVID-19 vaccine. Measured with immunoSEQ multiplex PCR; TCRdb has only the in-frame clones, and not every one. The data hold 120,000 or so clones, with roughly nine tenths observed a single time. Sequenced material: peripheral blood, taken 28 days after the second AZD1222 dose. Source of these receptors: an adult who received the AZD1222 COVID-19 vaccine.

This sequence joins TRBV9 and TRBJ1-1; D unclear. V gave up 3 bases and J gave up 0 bases, with 9 bases separating them. Germline V gives CDR1 SGDLS, CDR2 YYNGEE. The CDR3 covers 14 residues. The CDR3 reads CASSALGLNTEAFF. The CDR3, as DNA: TGTGCCAGCAGCGCTCTGGGCCTGAACACTGAAGCTTTCTTT.

This sequence joins TRBV2 and TRBJ1-2, with D possibly matching TRBD1 (5 bases). The germline V and J ends were trimmed by 1 base and 5 bases, with 11 bases remaining between them. This CDR3 is 14 amino acids long. Germline assignment: CDR1 SNHLY and CDR2 FYNNEI. The DNA of the CDR3 is TGTGCCAGCAGTGAAGGACAGCTATTTTATGGCTACACCTTC. Translation: CASSEGQLFYGYTF. Variable domain in full (rest from reference TRBV2 and TRBJ1-2): EPEVTQTPSHQVTQMGQEVILRCVPISNHLYFYWYRQILGQKVEFLVSFYNNEISEKSEIFDDQFSVERPDGSNFTLKIRSTKLEDSAMYFCASSEGQLFYGYTFGSGTRLTVV.

The chain recombines TRBV24-1 with TRBJ2-1, with no clear D. This CDR3 is built from 14 residues. The germline CDR1 and CDR2 sequences are KGHDR and SFDVKD. Trimming left V 4 bases short and J 2 bases short, with 8 bases between. CDR3 amino acids: CATSDPNTYNEQFF. CDR3 bases: TGTGCCACCAGTGACCCCAATACCTACAATGAGCAGTTCTTC.

This rearrangement joins TRBV19 to TRBJ2-3; 9 bases match TRBD1. Germline values: CDR1 LNHDA, CDR2 SQIVND (reference sequence). With V trimmed by 6 bases and J by 4 bases, 5 bases remained unmatched. CDR3 length: 14 amino acids. Written as DNA, the CDR3 is TGTGCCAGTAGACGACAGGGGGAATCAGATACGCAGTATTTT. It yields the protein CASRRQGESDTQYF.

The rearrangement joins TRBV11-2 to TRBJ1-2, with 7 positions matching TRBD1. The V and J ends lost 5 bases and 5 bases, in that order; junction bases with no gene match: 14. This CDR3 has 16 amino acids. CDR1 is SGHAT, CDR2 FQNNGV, per germline. In nucleotides, the CDR3 is TGTGCCAGCAGCGCAGGGACAGCGTCTATTCCGTATGGCTACACCTTC. It yields the protein CASSAGTASIPYGYTF.

J is TRBJ1-1 and V is TRBV6-5; TRBD1 matches 10 bases. The CDR3 loop spans 15 amino acids. The V gene's germline CDR1 is MNHEY and CDR2 SVGAGI. V shed 6 bases and J 3 bases; nucleotides not matched to a gene: 7. The CDR3 DNA reads as TGTGCCAGCAGCCGAGACAGGGGGCGGGACACTGAAGCTTTCTTT. Protein sequence: CASSRDRGRDTEAFF.

In its sample, this clone was seen once. This rearrangement joins TRBV3-1 (or the pseudogene TRBV3-2) to TRBJ1-5, with 9 bases that match TRBD1. CDR3 length: 17 residues. V trimming: 1 base; J trimming: 5 bases; junction bases outside the gene matches: 9. CDR1 and CDR2 from the germline V gene are LGHDT and YNNKEL (reference sequence). The CDR3, as DNA: TGTGCCAGCAGCCAAGCAACAGGGGGCGCGAGGGATCAGCCCCAGCATTTT. This codes for CASSQATGGARDQPQHF.

A few counts support this clone. The rearrangement uses TRBV30 and TRBJ2-7; 8 bases fit TRBD1. The CDR3 consists of 14 residues. Per the germline V gene, CDR1 is GTSNPN and CDR2 is SVGIG (reference sequence). Trimming removed 3 bases from V and 5 bases from J; junction bases left unmatched: 9. The CDR3 reads CAWRRTGKSHEQYF. CDR3 in DNA: TGTGCCTGGAGGAGGACAGGGAAATCCCACGAGCAGTACTTC.

The CDR3 bases are TGCGCCAGGAATCCGGGACAGCCTTATAATTCACCCCTCCACTTT. It yields the protein CARNPGQPYNSPLHF. The V and J genes are TRBV10-1 and TRBJ1-6; 7 nucleotides line up with TRBD1. Germline V CDR1 and CDR2: WNHNN, SYGVQD (reference sequence). Trimming at V came to 9 bases and at J to 4 bases, leaving 9 bases not matched to a gene. The CDR3 consists of 15 residues.

This chain connects TRBV11-3 to TRBJ2-4; TRBD1 is a possible D gene (5 bases). Trimming shortened V by 3 bases and J by 7 bases, and 10 bases separated the two germline ends. CDR3 length: 13 amino acids. CDR1 SGHNT and CDR2 YENEEA come from the germline V gene. The CDR3 DNA is TGTGCCAGCAGCTTTGCAGGGATCAACATTCAGTACTTC. It yields the protein CASSFAGINIQYF.

This rearrangement joins TRBV12-3 or TRBV12-4 to TRBJ1-2, with D possibly TRBD1 on 5 matching bases. V gave up 6 bases and J gave up 4 bases, with 6 bases separating them. This CDR3 contains 11 residues. This CDR3 reads CASSDSYGYTF. DNA for the CDR3: TGTGCCAGCAGCGACAGCTATGGCTACACCTTC.

The CDR3 loop is CASSWAMGTGNTIYF. In DNA form, the CDR3 reads TGCGCCAGCAGCTGGGCAATGGGGACTGGAAACACCATATATTTT. V and J are TRBV5-1 and TRBJ1-3; unclear D gene. CDR1 and CDR2 (germline): SGHRS, YFSETQ. Trimming took off 3 bases at V and 2 bases at J, with 12 bases between the two ends. The CDR3 consists of 15 residues.

The CDR3 loop reads CASSRAFGMEQYF. The CDR3 region has the DNA TGTGCCAGTAGTAGGGCTTTCGGGATGGAGCAGTACTTC. The chain uses TRBV19 and TRBJ2-7; TRBD2 might be the D (5 bases). Germline V gene data show CDR1 as LNHDA and CDR2 as SQIVND (reference sequence). This CDR3 comprises 13 residues. V was shortened by 4 bases and J by 7 bases, with 14 bases between the two germline ends.

The gene calls are TRBV7-2 and TRBJ2-1; 9 bases match TRBD1. The CDR3 has 16 amino acids. In germline, CDR1 is SGHTA, CDR2 FQGNSA. Trimming removed 5 bases from V and 6 bases from J; junction bases left unmatched: 11. The CDR3 spells CASSADRPGQGNEQFF. CDR3 nucleotide sequence: TGTGCCAGCAGCGCAGACCGACCGGGACAGGGCAATGAGCAGTTCTTC.

For the CDR3, the DNA is TGTGCCAGCACCCGGAGGGGCACTGAAGCTTTCTTT. This gives the protein CASTRRGTEAFF. The chain recombines TRBV5-8 with TRBJ1-1; tentatively, D is TRBD1 (5 bases). The CDR3 is 12 residues long. The V gene's germline CDR1 is SGHTS and CDR2 YDEGEE. V was shortened by 6 bases and J by 4 bases, with 10 bases between the two germline ends.

This chain joins TRBV1 and TRBJ2-1; the DNA was not used to check the table's D call, TRBD2. TRBV1 is tagged as a pseudogene. The CDR3 is made up of 16 amino acids. For the CDR3, the DNA is TGCACCAGCAGCCAAGATGGGAAAAGGACTTACAATGAGCAGTTCTTC. Amino acid sequence: CTSSQDGKRTYNEQFF.

The rearrangement links TRBV27 to TRBJ1-1; a weak D match, TRBD1 (5 bases). The germline V gene has CDR1 MNHEY and CDR2 SMNVEV (reference sequence). This CDR3 comprises 11 residues. Trimming left V 6 bases short and J 11 bases short, with 13 bases between. DNA for the CDR3: TGTGCCAGCAGCTACGGGGGGTGGGCTTTCTTT. Residues: CASSYGGWAFF.

The V call is TRBV5-4, the J call TRBJ2-5, with a possible D match to TRBD1 (6 bases). Germline V gene sequence: CDR1 SGHNT, CDR2 YYREEE (reference sequence). The CDR3 has 15 residues. The V end was cut by 6 bases, the J end by 7 bases, with 22 bases between. The chain's CDR3 is CASTPDRGVLGTQYF. Written as DNA, the CDR3 is TGTGCCAGCACCCCGGACAGAGGGGTCTTAGGGACCCAGTACTTC.

The chain recombines TRBV11-2 with TRBJ1-1; the D gene is possibly TRBD1 (6 bases). The V gene lost 4 bases and the J gene lost 2 bases, with 8 bases spanning the gap. The CDR3 runs 13 residues. Germline V gene data show CDR1 as SGHAT and CDR2 as FQNNGV. The CDR3 reads CASSWDTNTEAFF. CDR3 sequence (DNA): TGTGCCAGCAGCTGGGACACTAACACTGAAGCTTTCTTT.

The rearrangement uses TRBV11-2 and TRBJ2-2; the match to TRBD1 covers 7 bases. Germline loops: CDR1 SGHAT, CDR2 FQNNGV. The CDR3 length is 14 residues. J gave up 6 bases and V 5 bases, and 6 bases lay outside the gene matches. CDR3 region: CASSHRTGAGELFF. CDR3 sequence (DNA): TGTGCCAGCAGCCATAGAACAGGGGCCGGGGAGCTGTTTTTT. Based on the CDR3 plus reference TRBV11-2 and TRBJ2-2, the full variable domain is EAGVAQSPRYKIIEKRQSVAFWCNPISGHATLYWYQQILGQGPKLLIQFQNNGVVDDSQLPKDRFSAERLKGVDSTLKIQPAKLEDSAVYLCASSHRTGAGELFFGEGSRLTVL.

The genes are TRBV12-5 and TRBJ2-1; 11 nucleotides agree with TRBD2. The CDR3 spans 15 residues. Germline values: CDR1 LGHNT, CDR2 FRNRAP. The junction had 8 bases not matched to a gene; V was cut back by 8 bases and J by 5 bases. The CDR3 DNA sequence: TGTGCTAGTAGCATCACTAGCGGGGGTCACAATGAGCAGTTCTTC. Its translation is CASSITSGGHNEQFF.

The chain combines TRBV7-2 with TRBJ2-2; 14 positions match TRBD2. This CDR3 spans 15 amino acids. J gave up 5 bases and V 10 bases, and 6 bases lay outside the gene matches. The germline gives CDR1 SGHTA, CDR2 FQGNSA. Here the CDR3 DNA reads TGTGCCACCCCGGGACTAGCGGGGGTTACCGGGGAGCTGTTTTTT. As protein: CATPGLAGVTGELFF.

CDR3 region: CASSASGINTGELFF. The CDR3 bases are TGTGCCAGCAGCGCATCCGGGATCAACACCGGGGAGCTGTTTTTT. The V call is TRBV11-3, the J call TRBJ2-2; TRBD2 is a possible D gene (5 bases). The CDR3 is made up of 15 amino acids. V lost 5 bases and J lost 2, with 12 bases in between. From germline, CDR1 is SGHNT and CDR2 YENEEA.